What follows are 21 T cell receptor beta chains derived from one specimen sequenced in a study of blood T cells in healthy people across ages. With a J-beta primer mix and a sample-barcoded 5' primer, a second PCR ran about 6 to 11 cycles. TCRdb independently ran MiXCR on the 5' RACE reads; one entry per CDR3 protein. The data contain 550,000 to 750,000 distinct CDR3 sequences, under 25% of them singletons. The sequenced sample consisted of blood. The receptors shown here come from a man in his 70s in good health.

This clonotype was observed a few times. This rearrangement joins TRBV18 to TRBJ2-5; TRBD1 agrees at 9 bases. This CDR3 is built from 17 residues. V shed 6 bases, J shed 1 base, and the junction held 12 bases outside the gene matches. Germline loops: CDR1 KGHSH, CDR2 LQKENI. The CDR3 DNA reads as TGTGCCAGCTCCTATAGAGCCGGGACAGGGATCCAAGAGACCCAGTACTTC. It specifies CASSYRAGTGIQETQYF.

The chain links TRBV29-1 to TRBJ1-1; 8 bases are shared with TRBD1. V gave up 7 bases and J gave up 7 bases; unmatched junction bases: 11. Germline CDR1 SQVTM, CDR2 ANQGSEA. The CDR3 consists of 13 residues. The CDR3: CSADPGTGHEAFF. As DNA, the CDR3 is TGCAGCGCCGACCCCGGGACAGGACATGAAGCTTTCTTT.

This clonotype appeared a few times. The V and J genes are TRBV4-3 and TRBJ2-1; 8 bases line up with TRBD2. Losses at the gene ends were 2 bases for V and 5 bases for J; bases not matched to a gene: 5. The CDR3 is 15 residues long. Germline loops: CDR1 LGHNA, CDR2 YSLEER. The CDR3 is CASSQHSGMNNEQFF. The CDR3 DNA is TGCGCCAGCAGCCAACATAGCGGGATGAACAATGAGCAGTTCTTC.

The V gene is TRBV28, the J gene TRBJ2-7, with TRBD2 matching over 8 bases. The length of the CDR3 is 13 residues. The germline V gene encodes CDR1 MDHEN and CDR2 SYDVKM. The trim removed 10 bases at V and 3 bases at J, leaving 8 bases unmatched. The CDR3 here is CATARSGSYEQYF. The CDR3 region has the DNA TGTGCCACCGCCCGAAGCGGGAGCTACGAGCAGTACTTC.

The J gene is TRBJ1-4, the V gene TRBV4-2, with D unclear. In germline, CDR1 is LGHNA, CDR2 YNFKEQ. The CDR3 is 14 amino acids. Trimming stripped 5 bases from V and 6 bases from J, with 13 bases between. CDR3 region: CASSIGGDDEKLFF. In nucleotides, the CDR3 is TGTGCCAGCAGCATTGGAGGAGATGATGAAAAACTGTTTTTT.

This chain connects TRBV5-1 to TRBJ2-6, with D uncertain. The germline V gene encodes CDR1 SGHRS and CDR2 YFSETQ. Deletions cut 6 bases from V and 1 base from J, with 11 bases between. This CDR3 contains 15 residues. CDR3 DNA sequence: TGCGCCAGCAAGCTAACTCGTTCTGGGGCCAACGTCCTGACTTTC. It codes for CASKLTRSGANVLTF.

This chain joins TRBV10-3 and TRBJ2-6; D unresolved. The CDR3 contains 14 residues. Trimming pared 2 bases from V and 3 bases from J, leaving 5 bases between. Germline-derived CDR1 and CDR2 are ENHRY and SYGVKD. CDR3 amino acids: CAISEGDGANVLTF. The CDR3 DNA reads TGTGCCATCAGTGAGGGGGATGGGGCCAACGTCCTGACTTTC.

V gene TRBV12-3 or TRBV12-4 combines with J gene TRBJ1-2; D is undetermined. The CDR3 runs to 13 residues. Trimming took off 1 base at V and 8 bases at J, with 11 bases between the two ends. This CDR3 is CASSLVLGQGYTF. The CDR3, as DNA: TGTGCCAGCAGTTTAGTTTTAGGGCAGGGCTACACCTTC.

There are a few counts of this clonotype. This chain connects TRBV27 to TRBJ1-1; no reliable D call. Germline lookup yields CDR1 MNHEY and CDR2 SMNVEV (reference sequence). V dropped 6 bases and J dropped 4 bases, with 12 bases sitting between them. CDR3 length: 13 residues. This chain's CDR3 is CASRLRQSTEAFF. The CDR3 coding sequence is TGTGCCAGCAGACTTAGGCAGTCCACTGAAGCTTTCTTT.

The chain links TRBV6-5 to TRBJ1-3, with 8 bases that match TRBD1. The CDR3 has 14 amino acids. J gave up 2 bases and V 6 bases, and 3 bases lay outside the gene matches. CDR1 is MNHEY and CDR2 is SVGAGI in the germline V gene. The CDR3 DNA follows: TGTGCCAGCAGACAGGGGGTAACTGGAAACACCATATATTTT. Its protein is CASRQGVTGNTIYF.

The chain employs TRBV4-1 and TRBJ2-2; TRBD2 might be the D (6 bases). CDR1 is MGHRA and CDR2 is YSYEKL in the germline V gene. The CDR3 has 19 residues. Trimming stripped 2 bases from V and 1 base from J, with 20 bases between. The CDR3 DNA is TGCGCCAGCAGCCAATACCGGGGTGGGGGGAGGTTGAACACCGGGGAGCTGTTTTTT. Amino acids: CASSQYRGGGRLNTGELFF.

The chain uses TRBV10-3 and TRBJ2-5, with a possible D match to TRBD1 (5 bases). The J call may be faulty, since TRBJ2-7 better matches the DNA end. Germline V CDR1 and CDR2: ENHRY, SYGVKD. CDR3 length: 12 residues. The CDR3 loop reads CAISEGANEQYF. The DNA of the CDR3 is TGTGCCATCAGTGAGGGGGCGAACGAGCAGTACTTC.

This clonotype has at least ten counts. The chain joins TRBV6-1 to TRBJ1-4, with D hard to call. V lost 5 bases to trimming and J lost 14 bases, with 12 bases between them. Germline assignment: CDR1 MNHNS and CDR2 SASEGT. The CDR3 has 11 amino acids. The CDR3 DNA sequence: TGTGCCAGCAGTCCTGACGAACGCCTGTTTTTT. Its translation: CASSPDERLFF.

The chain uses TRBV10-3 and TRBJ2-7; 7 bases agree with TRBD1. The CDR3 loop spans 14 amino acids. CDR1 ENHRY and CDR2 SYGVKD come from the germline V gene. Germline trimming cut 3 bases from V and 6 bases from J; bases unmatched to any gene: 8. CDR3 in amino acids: CAISETTGPGEQYF. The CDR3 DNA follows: TGTGCCATCAGTGAAACGACAGGGCCGGGCGAGCAGTACTTC.

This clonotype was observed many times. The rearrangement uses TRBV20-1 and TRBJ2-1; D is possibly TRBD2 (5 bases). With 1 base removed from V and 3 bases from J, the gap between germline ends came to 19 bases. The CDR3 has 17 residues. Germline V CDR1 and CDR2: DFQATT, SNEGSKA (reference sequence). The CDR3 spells CSARVPDSPRLYNEQFF. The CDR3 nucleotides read TGCAGTGCTAGAGTCCCGGACTCCCCGAGACTCTACAATGAGCAGTTCTTC.

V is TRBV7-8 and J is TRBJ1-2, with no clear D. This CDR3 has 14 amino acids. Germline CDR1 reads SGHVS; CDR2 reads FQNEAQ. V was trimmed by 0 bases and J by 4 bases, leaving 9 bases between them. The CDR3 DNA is TGTGCCAGCAGCTTAGCAGGCCCCGGCTATGGCTACACCTTC. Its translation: CASSLAGPGYGYTF.

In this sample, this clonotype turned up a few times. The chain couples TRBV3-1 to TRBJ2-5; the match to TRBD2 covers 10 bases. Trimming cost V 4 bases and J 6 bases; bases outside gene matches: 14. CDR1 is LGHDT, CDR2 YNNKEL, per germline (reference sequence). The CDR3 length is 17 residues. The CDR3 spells CASSPSPLAGSQKTQYF. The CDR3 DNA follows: TGTGCCAGCAGCCCTAGCCCACTAGCGGGGTCACAAAAGACCCAGTACTTC.

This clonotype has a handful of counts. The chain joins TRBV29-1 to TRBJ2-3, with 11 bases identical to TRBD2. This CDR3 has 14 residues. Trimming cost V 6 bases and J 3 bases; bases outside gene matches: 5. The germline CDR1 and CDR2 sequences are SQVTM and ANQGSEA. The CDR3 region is CSVALAGGTDTQYF. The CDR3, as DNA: TGCAGCGTGGCTCTAGCGGGAGGAACAGATACGCAGTATTTT.

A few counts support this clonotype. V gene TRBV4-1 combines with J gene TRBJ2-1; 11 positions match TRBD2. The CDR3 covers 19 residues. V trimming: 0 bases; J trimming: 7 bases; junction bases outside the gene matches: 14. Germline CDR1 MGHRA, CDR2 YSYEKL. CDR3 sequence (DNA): TGCGCCAGCAGCCAAGAGGCAGGTACTAGCGGGAGTTATTGGAATGAGCAGTTCTTC. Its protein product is CASSQEAGTSGSYWNEQFF.

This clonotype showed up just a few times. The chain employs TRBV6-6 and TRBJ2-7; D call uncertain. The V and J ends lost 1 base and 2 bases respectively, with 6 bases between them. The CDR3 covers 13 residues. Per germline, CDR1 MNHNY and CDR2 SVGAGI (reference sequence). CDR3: CASSYYRTYEQYF. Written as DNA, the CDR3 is TGTGCCAGCAGTTACTACCGGACCTACGAGCAGTACTTC.

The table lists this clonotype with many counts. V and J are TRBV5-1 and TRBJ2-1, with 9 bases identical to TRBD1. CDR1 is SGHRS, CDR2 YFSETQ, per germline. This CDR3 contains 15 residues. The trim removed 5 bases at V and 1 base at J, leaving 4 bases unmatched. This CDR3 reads CASRPGQGSYNEQFF. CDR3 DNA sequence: TGCGCCAGCAGGCCGGGACAGGGTTCCTACAATGAGCAGTTCTTC.